This paragraph covers one TCR beta chain sequence. What it binds is not known. Sequencing was performed with immunoSEQ multiplex PCR; in TCRdb, only in-frame clones are kept and a portion is missing. The data hold 12,000 or so clones, with around 74% observed a single time. The source of the sample is a study of OX40 agonist ivuxolimab in advanced cancers. Samples of blood were obtained at baseline, on cycle 4 day 1, and on cycle 7 day 1. The V end lost 4 bases, the J end lost 6 bases, and 13 bases lay between the germline ends. The length of the CDR3 is 14 residues. Per germline, CDR1 MGHRA and CDR2 YSYEKL. Findings of the study overall: Antigen specificity was not determined for the expanded peripheral T cells.

The chain combines TRBV4-1 with TRBJ2-1; D is unresolved. This TCR was recovered from an adult with an advanced solid tumor such as melanoma, head and neck, liver or kidney cancer. The starting material was CD4+ or CD8+ T cells sorted from blood, obtained in a trial of the OX40 agonist ivuxolimab. CDR3 DNA: TGCGCCAGCAGCCTCGGCCAGCGATCCAATGAGCAGTTCTTC. Encoded protein: CASSLGQRSNEQFF.